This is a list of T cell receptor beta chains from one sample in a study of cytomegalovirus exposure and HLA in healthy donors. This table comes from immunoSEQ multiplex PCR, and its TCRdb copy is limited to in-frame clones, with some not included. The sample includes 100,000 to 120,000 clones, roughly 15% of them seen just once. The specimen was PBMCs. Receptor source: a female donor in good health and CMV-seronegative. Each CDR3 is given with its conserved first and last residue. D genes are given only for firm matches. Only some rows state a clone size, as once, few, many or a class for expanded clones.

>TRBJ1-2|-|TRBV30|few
CAWRVRQNYGYTF
TGTGCCTGGAGGGTCAGGCAGAACTATGGCTACACCTTC
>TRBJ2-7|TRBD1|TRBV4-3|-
CASSQEDREAYEQYF
TGCGCCAGCAGCCAAGAGGACAGGGAGGCCTACGAGCAGTACTTC
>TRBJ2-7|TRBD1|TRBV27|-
CASSLDRGRYNEQYF
TGTGCCAGCAGCCTGGACAGGGGACGGTACAACGAGCAGTACTTC
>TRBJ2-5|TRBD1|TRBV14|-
CASSQAYGTGGRETQYF
TGTGCCAGCAGCCAAGCGTACGGGACAGGGGGGCGAGAGACCCAGTACTTC
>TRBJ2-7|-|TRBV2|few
CASFSSSYEQYF
TGTGCCAGCTTCTCCAGCTCCTACGAGCAGTACTTC
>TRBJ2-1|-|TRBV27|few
CASSKERQTVYNEQFF
TGTGCCAGCAGTAAAGAACGACAAACCGTCTACAATGAGCAGTTCTTC
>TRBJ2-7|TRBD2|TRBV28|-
CASSLLAELYEQYF
TGTGCCAGCAGTTTACTAGCGGAACTCTACGAGCAGTACTTC
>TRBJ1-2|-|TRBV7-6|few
CASSPQSGYGYTF
TGTGCCAGCAGCCCCCAGTCTGGCTATGGCTACACCTTC
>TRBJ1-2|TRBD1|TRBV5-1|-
CASSGEGQGSGYTF
TGCGCCAGCAGCGGGGAGGGACAGGGTAGTGGCTACACCTTC
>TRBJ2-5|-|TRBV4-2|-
CASSQRKGGSAQETQYF
TGTGCCAGCAGCCAAAGGAAAGGAGGGTCAGCCCAAGAGACCCAGTACTTC
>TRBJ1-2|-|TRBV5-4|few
CASSRREDGYTF
TGTGCCAGCAGCCGGCGGGAAGATGGCTACACCTTC
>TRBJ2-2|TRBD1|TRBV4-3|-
CASSPPGQGTGELFF
TGCGCCAGCAGCCCCCCCGGACAGGGTACCGGGGAGCTGTTTTTT
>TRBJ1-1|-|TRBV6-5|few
CASKWALNTEAFF
TGTGCCAGCAAGTGGGCGTTGAACACTGAAGCTTTCTTT
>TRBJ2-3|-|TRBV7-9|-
CASSQARDSFLTDTQYF
TGTGCCAGCAGCCAAGCGCGAGACAGTTTTCTCACAGATACGCAGTATTTT
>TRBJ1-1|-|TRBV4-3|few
CASSQVMTGWTEAFF
TGCGCCAGCAGCCAAGTCATGACGGGGTGGACTGAAGCTTTCTTT
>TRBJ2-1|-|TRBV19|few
CASSIQGNEQFF
TGTGCCAGTAGTATCCAGGGCAATGAGCAGTTCTTC
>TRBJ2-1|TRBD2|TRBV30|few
CAWSLGASGVYNEQFF
TGTGCCTGGAGTCTTGGGGCAAGCGGGGTGTACAATGAGCAGTTCTTC
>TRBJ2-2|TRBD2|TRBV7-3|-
CASRAGGAGELFF
TGTGCCAGCAGGGCGGGAGGGGCCGGGGAGCTGTTTTTT
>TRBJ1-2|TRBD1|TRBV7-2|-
CASSSNRGQGYGYTF
TGTGCCAGCAGCTCCAACAGGGGGCAGGGCTATGGCTACACCTTC
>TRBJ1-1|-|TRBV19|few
CASSQTSRGRTEAFF
TGTGCCAGTTCTCAAACCAGCCGGGGGAGGACTGAAGCTTTCTTT
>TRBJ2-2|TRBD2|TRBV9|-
CASSVAAGGIPNTGELFF
TGTGCCAGCAGCGTAGCTGCGGGAGGGATTCCTAACACCGGGGAGCTGTTTTTT
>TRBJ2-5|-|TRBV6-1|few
CASMGGARETQYF
TGTGCCAGCATGGGGGGGGCACGGGAGACCCAGTACTTC
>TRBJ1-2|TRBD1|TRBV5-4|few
CASSLASEGANGYTF
TGTGCCAGCAGCTTGGCCTCAGAGGGGGCGAACGGCTACACCTTC
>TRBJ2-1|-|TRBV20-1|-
CSARAVNEQFF
TGCAGTGCTAGAGCTGTAAATGAGCAGTTCTTC
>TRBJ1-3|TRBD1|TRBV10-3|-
CATGQGLRSGNTIYF
TGTGCCACCGGACAGGGTCTGAGATCTGGAAACACCATATATTTT
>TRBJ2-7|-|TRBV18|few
CASSPGGGTYEQYF
TGTGCCAGCTCACCAGGGGGCGGAACCTACGAGCAGTACTTC
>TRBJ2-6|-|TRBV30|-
CAWSVEVFGANVLTF
TGTGCCTGGAGTGTCGAGGTTTTTGGGGCCAACGTCCTGACTTTC
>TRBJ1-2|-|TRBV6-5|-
CASSYGLSYGYTF
TGTGCCAGCAGTTACGGTCTCAGCTATGGCTACACCTTC
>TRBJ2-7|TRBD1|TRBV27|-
CASSAGTGGAEQYF
TGTGCCAGCAGTGCCGGGACAGGGGGCGCCGAGCAGTACTTC
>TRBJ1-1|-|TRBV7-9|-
CASSSRPGTDMNTEAFF
TGTGCCAGCAGCTCGCGGCCCGGGACTGACATGAACACTGAAGCTTTCTTT
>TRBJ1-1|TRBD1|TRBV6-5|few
CASSPSGTVNTEAFF
TGTGCCAGCAGTCCATCCGGGACAGTGAACACTGAAGCTTTCTTT